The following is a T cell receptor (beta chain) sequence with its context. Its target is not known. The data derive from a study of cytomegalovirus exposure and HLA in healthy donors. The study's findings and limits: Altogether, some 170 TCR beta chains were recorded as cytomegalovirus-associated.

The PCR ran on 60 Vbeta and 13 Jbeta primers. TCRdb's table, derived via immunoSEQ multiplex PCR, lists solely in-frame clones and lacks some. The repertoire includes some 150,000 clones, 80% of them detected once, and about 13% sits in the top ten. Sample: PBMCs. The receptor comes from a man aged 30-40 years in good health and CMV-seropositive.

The CDR3 is CASSSSWREAHSSTDTQYF. For the CDR3, the DNA is TGTGCCAGTAGTAGTTCGTGGCGGGAGGCCCACTCTAGCACAGATACGCAGTATTTT. The chain couples TRBV19 to TRBJ2-3; 8 bases are a match to TRBD2. The CDR3 extends over 19 amino acids. Germline V CDR1 and CDR2: LNHDA, SQIVND (reference sequence). V was pared by 4 bases and J by 0 bases, with 15 bases of the junction left unmatched.